The 5 T cell receptor beta chains in this list originate from one sample, sequenced in a study of shared clonotypes between healthy human individuals. Data came from immunoSEQ multiplex PCR; TCRdb stores just in-frame clones and leaves some out. Of about 480,000 clones listed, around 79% are singletons. Sample: PBMCs. The receptors were gathered from a woman aged 40 to 55 in good health. Some clones in this sample may be carry-over from other donors' samples.

This clone was detected only a few times. This chain connects TRBV7-9 to TRBJ1-2; 8 nucleotides align to TRBD1. The CDR3 is made up of 14 amino acids. Per the germline V gene, CDR1 is SEHNR and CDR2 is FQNEAQ (reference sequence). J lost 6 bases, V lost 5 bases, and 8 bases had no gene match. This CDR3 is CASSREGQDDGYTF. The CDR3 region has the DNA TGTGCCAGCAGCCGAGAGGGACAGGACGATGGCTACACCTTC.

The chain employs TRBV5-1 and TRBJ2-4; a possible D gene is TRBD2 (6 bases). The V end was cut by 1 base, the J end by 9 bases, with 14 bases between. Germline values: CDR1 SGHRS, CDR2 YFSETQ. This CDR3 has 14 amino acids. CDR3 loop: CASSLRGGVGIQYF. The CDR3 DNA reads TGCGCCAGCAGCTTGCGCGGAGGGGTTGGCATTCAGTACTTC.

The chain combines TRBV5-5 with TRBJ2-5; D unclear. With 0 bases removed from V and 1 base from J, the gap between germline ends came to 10 bases. CDR3 length: 15 residues. CDR1 is SGHKS and CDR2 is YYEKEE in the germline V gene (reference sequence). The CDR3 nucleotides are TGTGCCAGCAGCTTGGCAGCCAACATCCAAGAGACCCAGTACTTC. Its translation is CASSLAANIQETQYF.

The CDR3 sequence: CASSLGGLQFF. The CDR3 bases are TGTGCCAGCAGCTTAGGTGGGCTACAGTTCTTC. V gene TRBV7-9 combines with J gene TRBJ2-1; D ambiguous. V was cut by 1 base and J by 13 bases, with 8 bases left in between. The CDR3 contains 11 residues. CDR1 is SEHNR and CDR2 is FQNEAQ in the germline V gene (reference sequence).

The chain recombines TRBV10-1 with TRBJ1-1; D remains ambiguous. Trimming shortened V by 3 bases and J by 1 base, and 15 bases separated the two germline ends. The CDR3 has 16 amino acids. Germline CDR1 and CDR2: WNHNN and SYGVQD (reference sequence). The CDR3 DNA follows: TGCGCCAGCAGTGACCCCCTGACATCAGGGAACACTGAAGCTTTCTTT. Amino acid sequence: CASSDPLTSGNTEAFF.